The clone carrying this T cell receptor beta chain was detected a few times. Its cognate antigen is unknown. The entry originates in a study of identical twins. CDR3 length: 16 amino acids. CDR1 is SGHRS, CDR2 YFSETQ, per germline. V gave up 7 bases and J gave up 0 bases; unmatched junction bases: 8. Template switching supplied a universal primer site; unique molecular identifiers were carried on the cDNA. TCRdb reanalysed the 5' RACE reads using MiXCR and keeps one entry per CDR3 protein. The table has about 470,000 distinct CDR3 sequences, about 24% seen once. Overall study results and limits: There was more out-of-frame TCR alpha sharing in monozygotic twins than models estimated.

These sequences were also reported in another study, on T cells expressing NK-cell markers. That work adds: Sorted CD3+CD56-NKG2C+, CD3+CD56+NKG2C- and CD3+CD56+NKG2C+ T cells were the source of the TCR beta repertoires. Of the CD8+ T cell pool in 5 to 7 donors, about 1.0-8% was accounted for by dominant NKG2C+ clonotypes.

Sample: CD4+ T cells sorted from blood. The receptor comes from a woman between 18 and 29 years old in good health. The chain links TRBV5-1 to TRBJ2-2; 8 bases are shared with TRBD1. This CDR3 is CASSGGASSNTGELFF. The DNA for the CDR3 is TGCGCCAGCTCAGGGGGCGCATCATCGAACACCGGGGAGCTGTTTTTT.